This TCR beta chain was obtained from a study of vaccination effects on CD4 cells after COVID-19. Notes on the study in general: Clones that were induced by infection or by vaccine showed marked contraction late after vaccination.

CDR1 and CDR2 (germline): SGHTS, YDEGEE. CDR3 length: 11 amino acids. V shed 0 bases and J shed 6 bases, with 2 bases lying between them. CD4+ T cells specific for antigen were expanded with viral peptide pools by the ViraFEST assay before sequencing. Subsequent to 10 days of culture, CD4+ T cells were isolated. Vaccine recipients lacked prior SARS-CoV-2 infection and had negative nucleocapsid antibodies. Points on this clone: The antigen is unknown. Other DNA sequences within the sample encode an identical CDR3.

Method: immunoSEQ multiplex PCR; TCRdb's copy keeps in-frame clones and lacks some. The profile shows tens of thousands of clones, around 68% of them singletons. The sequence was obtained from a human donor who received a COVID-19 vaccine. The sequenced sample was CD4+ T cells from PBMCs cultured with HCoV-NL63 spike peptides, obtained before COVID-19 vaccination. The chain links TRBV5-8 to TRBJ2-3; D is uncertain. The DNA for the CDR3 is TGTGCCAGCAGCTTGGGTGATACGCAGTATTTT. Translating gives CASSLGDTQYF.